Here is one TCR beta chain with its context. Each TCR library used 450 to 600 ng of total RNA and a linear amplification protocol. The authors' processing: Sequencing covered more than 60,000 rearranged alpha-chain transcripts across 5 healthy donors. TCRdb used MiXCR to reprocess the reads, holding one entry per CDR3 protein. It is TCRdb's table, rather than the study itself, that gives the V and J calls and clone size. The table has around 200,000 distinct CDR3 sequences, 65% to 75% seen once. The data stem from a study of healthy donors' naive CD4 and CD8 T cells. Study in general: For TCR alpha, new primers spanned all functional IMGT alpha genes.

Sequenced input: naive CD4+ and CD8+ T cells sorted from blood, pooled from several donors. This TCR came from a pool of human donors in good health; the sample pools cells from several healthy donors.

The CDR3 loop reads CASAGLATPGELFF. In nucleotides, the CDR3 is TGTGCCAGCGCGGGACTAGCGACACCCGGGGAGCTGTTTTTT. The chain recombines TRBV27 with TRBJ2-2, with 10 nucleotides matching TRBD2. With 8 bases clipped from V and 6 bases from J, the junction kept 6 bases outside the gene matches. Germline V lookup: CDR1 MNHEY, CDR2 SMNVEV (reference sequence). This CDR3 has 14 amino acids.